This TCR beta chain was identified during a study of T-cell reconstitution after alpha-beta-depleted transplantation in children. In its sample, this clonotype was seen many times. Preparation of the TCRbeta library used unique molecular identifiers. MiXCR, run by TCRdb on the PCR reads, gives a single entry per CDR3 protein. The sample lists approximately 170,000 distinct CDR3 sequences; around 10% were seen once. Germline V gives CDR1 SGHRS, CDR2 YFSETQ. CDR3 length: 15 amino acids. The V and J ends lost 2 bases and 2 bases respectively, with 13 bases between them. This sample comprised PBMCs, obtained before TCRalphabeta/CD19-depleted stem cell transplant. The origin of this receptor is a boy aged 2 to 9 with acute myeloid leukemia, due to receive a stem cell transplant. V and J are TRBV5-1 and TRBJ1-1, with D unclear. CDR3 amino acids: CASSFSPDGNTEAFF. DNA for the CDR3: TGCGCCAGCAGCTTCAGCCCGGACGGAAACACTGAAGCTTTCTTT.